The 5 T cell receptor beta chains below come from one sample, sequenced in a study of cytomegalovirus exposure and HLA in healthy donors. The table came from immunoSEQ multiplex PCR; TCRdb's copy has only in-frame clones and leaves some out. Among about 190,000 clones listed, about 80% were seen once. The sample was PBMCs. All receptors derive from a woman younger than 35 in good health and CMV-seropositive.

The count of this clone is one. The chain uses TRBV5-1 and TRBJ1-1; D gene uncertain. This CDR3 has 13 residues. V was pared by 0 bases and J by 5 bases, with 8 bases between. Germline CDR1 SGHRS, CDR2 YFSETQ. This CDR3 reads CASSLGRGTEAFF. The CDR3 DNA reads TGCGCCAGCAGCTTGGGTAGAGGGACTGAAGCTTTCTTT.

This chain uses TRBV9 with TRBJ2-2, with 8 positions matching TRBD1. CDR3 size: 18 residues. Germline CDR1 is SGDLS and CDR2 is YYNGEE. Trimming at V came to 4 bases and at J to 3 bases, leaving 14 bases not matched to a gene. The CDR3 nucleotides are TGTGCCAGCAGCTTACCCAAGGACAGGGCTGTGGACACCGGGGAGCTGTTTTTT. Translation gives CASSLPKDRAVDTGELFF.

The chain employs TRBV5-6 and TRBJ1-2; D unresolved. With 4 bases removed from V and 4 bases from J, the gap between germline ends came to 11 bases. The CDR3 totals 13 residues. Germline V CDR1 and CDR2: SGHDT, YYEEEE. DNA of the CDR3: TGTGCCAGCAGCCGTGAGCGGCTCTATGGCTACACCTTC. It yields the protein CASSRERLYGYTF.

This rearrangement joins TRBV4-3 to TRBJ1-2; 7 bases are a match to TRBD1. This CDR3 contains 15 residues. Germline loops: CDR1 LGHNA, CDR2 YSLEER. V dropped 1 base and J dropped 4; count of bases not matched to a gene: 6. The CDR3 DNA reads TGCGCCAGCAGCCAAGTGATGGCAGGGGGCTATGGCTACACCTTC. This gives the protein CASSQVMAGGYGYTF.

CDR3 DNA sequence: TGTGCCAGCAGCCAAGATGCCAGGGGGGAGACCCAGTACTTC. It specifies CASSQDARGETQYF. The chain joins TRBV4-2 to TRBJ2-5, with 7 bases fitting TRBD1. Germline values: CDR1 LGHNA, CDR2 YNFKEQ. Losses at the gene ends were 0 bases for V and 5 bases for J; bases not matched to a gene: 3. The CDR3 is 14 amino acids.